Included here is one T cell receptor (beta chain) sequence, with context. This sample includes further DNA sequences coding for the same CDR3. These data belong to a study of shared clonotypes between healthy human individuals. As for the study in general: Per donor, CD8 memory used one plate, CD8 naive used two, CD4 memory used three and CD4 naive used three.

TCRdb's table, derived via immunoSEQ multiplex PCR, lists solely in-frame clones and lacks some. The sample carries about 1.1 million clones, approximately 80% recorded once. Naive CD45RA+ and memory CD45RA-negative subsets were split from CD4+ cells. Trimming pared 3 bases from V and 6 bases from J, leaving 15 bases between. CDR1 is KGHSH and CDR2 is LQKENI in the germline V gene. The CDR3 spans 14 residues. This chain joins TRBV18 and TRBJ2-7; D could derive from TRBD1 or TRBD2 (7 bases each). The receptor was derived from a man aged 18 to 29 in good health. Some clones in this sample may be carry-over from other donors' samples. The sequenced sample was memory CD4+ T cells from PBMCs. Indicated subset: CD45RA-negative fraction. This CDR3 reads CASSPQGGPGEQYF. CDR3 coding DNA: TGTGCCAGCTCACCCCAGGGGGGGCCGGGCGAGCAGTACTTC.